A single sample is the source of the 26 T cell receptor beta chains below, sequenced in a study of response to subunit inactivated influenza vaccine. TCRdb reprocessed the RT-PCR reads via MiXCR and lists one record per CDR3 protein. The sample has approximately 530,000 distinct CDR3 sequences; under 9% are singletons. Sequenced here: PBMCs from blood, sampled roughly 24 months after vaccination. All receptors come from a man in his fifties or sixties who received an inactivated influenza vaccine.

The gene calls are TRBV28 and TRBJ2-2; D may be TRBD2 (5 bases). Germline values: CDR1 MDHEN, CDR2 SYDVKM. The CDR3 loop spans 16 amino acids. The V and J ends lost 2 bases and 5 bases respectively, with 15 bases between them. As DNA, the CDR3 is TGTGCCAGCAGTTTACGAGTGGGAGTGGTGACCGGGGAGCTGTTTTTT. As protein: CASSLRVGVVTGELFF.

This chain connects TRBV10-3 to TRBJ1-5; the D gene is possibly TRBD1 (6 bases). There are 15 residues in the CDR3. Trimming took off 2 bases at V and 2 bases at J, with 10 bases between the two ends. The germline CDR1 and CDR2 sequences are ENHRY and SYGVKD. CDR3 in amino acids: CAISEVQGGNQPQHF. DNA for the CDR3: TGTGCCATCAGTGAGGTACAGGGCGGCAATCAGCCCCAGCATTTT.

The V and J genes are TRBV5-1 and TRBJ2-3, with no clear D. The V end was cut by 0 bases, the J end by 0 bases, with 14 bases between. This CDR3 has 17 residues. Germline V lookup: CDR1 SGHRS, CDR2 YFSETQ. The CDR3 nucleotides are TGCGCCAGCAGCTTGGCCCCGGACGCCGCTAGCACAGATACGCAGTATTTT. Encoded protein: CASSLAPDAASTDTQYF. Full variable domain (outside the CDR3, taken from reference TRBV5-1 and TRBJ2-3): KAGVTQTPRYLIKTRGQQVTLSCSPISGHRSVSWYQQTPGQGLQFLFEYFSETQRNKGNFPGRFSGRQFSNSRSEMNVSTLELGDSALYLCASSLAPDAASTDTQYFGPGTRLTVL.

This clonotype appeared many times. Here the CDR3 reads CASSFRTGSGEQYF. CDR3 nucleotide sequence: TGCGCCAGCAGCTTCAGGACAGGGAGCGGCGAGCAGTACTTC. This sequence joins TRBV5-1 and TRBJ2-7, with 8 bases that match TRBD1. Germline loops: CDR1 SGHRS, CDR2 YFSETQ. The ends lost 2 bases at V and 6 bases at J; junction bases unmatched: 7. This CDR3 contains 14 residues.

This clonotype was counted ten times or more. The genes are TRBV6-1 and TRBJ1-1, with D possibly TRBD1 on 5 matching bases. The germline gives CDR1 MNHNS, CDR2 SASEGT. V was shortened by 8 bases and J by 4 bases, with 11 bases between the two germline ends. This CDR3 has 12 amino acids. For the CDR3, the DNA is TGTGCCAGCCTGTGGGGGGGCACTGAAGCTTTCTTT. Amino acid sequence: CASLWGGTEAFF.

This clonotype has a handful of counts. The chain joins TRBV20-1 to TRBJ1-1; D not certain. The V end was cut by 0 bases, the J end by 4 bases, with 6 bases between. The CDR3 spans 12 residues. Germline V gene lookup returns CDR1 DFQATT and CDR2 SNEGSKA (reference sequence). The CDR3 DNA sequence: TGCAGTGCTAGAGATGGAGGCACTGAAGCTTTCTTT. Encoded protein: CSARDGGTEAFF.

A few counts support this clonotype. This rearrangement joins TRBV9 to TRBJ1-5, with 9 nucleotides matching TRBD1. CDR3 length: 15 amino acids. The ends lost 3 bases at V and 7 bases at J; junction bases unmatched: 8. Germline CDR1 and CDR2: SGDLS and YYNGEE. The CDR3 spells CASSEGTGLGQPQHF. CDR3 bases: TGTGCCAGCAGCGAGGGGACAGGGCTAGGACAGCCCCAGCATTTT.

This rearrangement joins TRBV29-1 to TRBJ2-7, with D hard to call. The CDR3 has 15 residues. Germline-derived CDR1 and CDR2 are SQVTM and ANQGSEA. V gave up 5 bases and J gave up 6 bases, with 23 bases separating them. CDR3 sequence: CSVSGGQLGPTEQYF. The CDR3 DNA is TGCAGCGTTTCAGGTGGGCAACTCGGACCTACCGAGCAGTACTTC.

This chain joins TRBV12-3 or TRBV12-4 and TRBJ2-1; no firm D call. The V and J ends lost 5 bases and 13 bases respectively, with 15 bases between them. This CDR3 contains 12 residues. CDR3 DNA: TGTGCCAGCAGTCTAGAGGCAGGTCCACAGTTCTTC. Protein sequence: CASSLEAGPQFF.

This clonotype was counted at least ten times. The chain uses TRBV5-1 and TRBJ2-3, with D possibly TRBD2 on 5 matching bases. Germline V gene lookup returns CDR1 SGHRS and CDR2 YFSETQ. This CDR3 is 14 amino acids long. Trimming removed 4 bases from V and 0 bases from J, with 9 bases in between. For the CDR3, the DNA is TGCGCCAGCAGCCAGAGGACTAGCACAGATACGCAGTATTTT. Its translation: CASSQRTSTDTQYF. Together with reference TRBV5-1 and TRBJ2-3, the CDR3 gives the full variable domain: KAGVTQTPRYLIKTRGQQVTLSCSPISGHRSVSWYQQTPGQGLQFLFEYFSETQRNKGNFPGRFSGRQFSNSRSEMNVSTLELGDSALYLCASSQRTSTDTQYFGPGTRLTVL.

The chain recombines TRBV12-3 or TRBV12-4 with TRBJ1-5, with D perhaps TRBD1 (6 bases). CDR3 size: 14 residues. The V and J ends lost 6 bases and 7 bases respectively, with 16 bases between them. CDR3 region: CASRNAGAGQPQHF. The CDR3 DNA follows: TGTGCCAGCAGGAATGCGGGGGCCGGGCAGCCCCAGCATTTT.

In this sample, this clonotype turned up many times. The rearrangement joins TRBV12-3 or TRBV12-4 to TRBJ1-5, with D maybe TRBD1 (6 bases). Trimming shortened V by 6 bases and J by 0 bases, and 15 bases separated the two germline ends. The length of the CDR3 is 16 residues. The DNA for the CDR3 is TGTGCCAGCAGCCAAGGACAGATGGGTAGCAATCAGCCCCAGCATTTT. It codes for CASSQGQMGSNQPQHF.

This chain joins TRBV7-2 and TRBJ2-1; D may be TRBD2 (5 bases). CDR1 SGHTA and CDR2 FQGNSA come from the germline V gene. With 5 bases removed from V and 0 bases from J, the gap between germline ends came to 11 bases. This CDR3 spans 15 amino acids. CDR3 residues: CASSDDRGSYNEQFF. In DNA, the CDR3 is TGTGCCAGCAGCGACGATCGGGGCTCCTACAATGAGCAGTTCTTC.

The chain couples TRBV4-1 to TRBJ1-5; D gene uncertain. Germline V gene sequence: CDR1 MGHRA, CDR2 YSYEKL. Trimming left V 1 base short and J 6 bases short, with 10 bases between. The CDR3 covers 14 residues. CDR3 region: CASSQGGVGQPQHF. In DNA, the CDR3 is TGCGCCAGCAGCCAAGGAGGAGTGGGTCAGCCCCAGCATTTT.

The sample holds many counts of this clonotype. This chain uses TRBV20-1 with TRBJ2-5; no clear D. Trimming took 2 bases from V and 4 from J, leaving 8 bases between them. Germline CDR1 and CDR2: DFQATT and SNEGSKA (reference sequence). CDR3 length equals 12 residues. The CDR3 DNA reads TGCAGTGCTAGAATTGGCGTAGAGACCCAGTACTTC. As protein: CSARIGVETQYF.

This clonotype has a handful of counts. The gene calls are TRBV3-1 and TRBJ2-7, with TRBD2 as a possible D gene (5 bases). The CDR3 has 11 amino acids. The V end was cut by 6 bases, the J end by 5 bases, with 8 bases between. Looked up from germline, CDR1 is LGHDT and CDR2 is YNNKEL (reference sequence). CDR3 DNA sequence: TGTGCCAGCAGGGGGAGCCACGAGCAGTACTTC. Translating gives CASRGSHEQYF.

The V and J genes are TRBV14 and TRBJ1-6; D is ambiguous. Per the germline V gene, CDR1 is SGHDN and CDR2 is FVKESK. The length of the CDR3 is 14 residues. V was shortened by 6 bases and J by 7 bases, with 13 bases between the two germline ends. CDR3 region: CASRGPIPNSPLHF. For the CDR3, the DNA is TGTGCCAGCAGAGGACCTATTCCGAATTCACCCCTCCACTTT.

The genes are TRBV27 and TRBJ2-1; TRBD2 matches at 7 bases. This CDR3 has 16 amino acids. Per the germline V gene, CDR1 is MNHEY and CDR2 is SMNVEV (reference sequence). V gave up 0 bases and J gave up 4 bases; unmatched junction bases: 6. The CDR3 region is CASSLSPSGVYNEQFF. DNA of the CDR3: TGTGCCAGCAGTTTATCGCCGAGCGGGGTATACAATGAGCAGTTCTTC.

This sequence joins TRBV5-4 and TRBJ2-1, with D tentatively TRBD2 (5 bases). This CDR3 has 16 residues. Looked up from germline, CDR1 is SGHNT and CDR2 is YYREEE (reference sequence). V shed 0 bases and J shed 4 bases, with 14 bases lying between them. CDR3 sequence (DNA): TGTGCCAGCAGCTTGGAGGCTAGCAGAAATTACAATGAGCAGTTCTTC. Translated: CASSLEASRNYNEQFF.

This clonotype was picked up many times. The chain uses TRBV4-3 and TRBJ2-7, with D possibly being TRBD1 (6 bases). V lost 0 bases and J lost 0, with 15 bases in between. Germline-derived CDR1 and CDR2 are LGHNA and YSLEER. The CDR3 is 17 residues long. The chain's CDR3 is CASSQDLGAWGSYEQYF. CDR3 nucleotide sequence: TGCGCCAGCAGCCAAGATCTGGGGGCGTGGGGCTCCTACGAGCAGTACTTC.

J is TRBJ2-7 and V is TRBV19, with D perhaps TRBD1 or TRBD2 (5 bases each). Germline V gene data show CDR1 as LNHDA and CDR2 as SQIVND (reference sequence). The V and J ends lost 3 bases and 0 bases respectively, with 9 bases between them. This CDR3 is 14 amino acids long. Written as DNA, the CDR3 is TGTGCCAGTAGTATGGGTGGGACCTCCTACGAGCAGTACTTC. It specifies CASSMGGTSYEQYF. Full variable domain (missing parts from reference TRBV19 and TRBJ2-7): DGGITQSPKYLFRKEGQNVTLSCEQNLNHDAMYWYRQDPGQGLRLIYYSQIVNDFQKGDIAEGYSVSREKKESFPLTVTSAQKNPTAFYLCASSMGGTSYEQYFGPGTRLTVT.

V and J are TRBV29-1 and TRBJ1-1, with 9 bases that match TRBD1. Germline V gene lookup returns CDR1 SQVTM and CDR2 ANQGSEA. CDR3 length: 15 amino acids. Trimming cost V 4 bases and J 1 base; bases outside gene matches: 7. The CDR3 DNA reads as TGCAGCGTTGGAGGTTTGGACAGGGGGAACACTGAAGCTTTCTTT. Translating it yields CSVGGLDRGNTEAFF.

CDR3: CASSLRSSGSSSEQFF. CDR3 bases: TGTGCCAGCAGCTTACGGTCTAGCGGGAGTAGCAGTGAGCAGTTCTTC. V is TRBV7-2 and J is TRBJ2-1; 10 nucleotides match TRBD2. Germline CDR1 SGHTA, CDR2 FQGNSA. The CDR3 runs 16 residues. Losses at the gene ends were 2 bases for V and 9 bases for J; bases not matched to a gene: 10.

This clonotype occurred a few times. The rearrangement joins TRBV12-3 or TRBV12-4 to TRBJ1-2; D uncertain. Trimming took 7 bases from V and 0 from J, leaving 12 bases between them. This CDR3 spans 14 amino acids. As DNA, the CDR3 is TGTGCCAGCACCCAGGAGTTCGCTAACTATGGCTACACCTTC. Translation: CASTQEFANYGYTF.

This clonotype showed up many times. The chain couples TRBV18 to TRBJ2-7, with D tentatively TRBD1 or TRBD2 (5 bases each). This CDR3 is built from 15 residues. Germline CDR1 KGHSH, CDR2 LQKENI. The ends were cut back, 3 bases at V and 5 bases at J, with 17 bases in the middle. Here the CDR3 reads CASSPRSGPSDEQYF. The CDR3 bases are TGTGCCAGCTCACCGCGATCGGGGCCGTCCGACGAGCAGTACTTC.

The J gene is TRBJ1-3, the V gene TRBV25-1; 9 bases line up with TRBD1. The CDR3 spans 18 residues. Germline CDR1 reads MGHDK; CDR2 reads SYGVNS. The V and J ends lost 6 bases and 0 bases, in that order; junction bases with no gene match: 12. CDR3 region: CASSEHGTGSSSGNTIYF. The DNA of the CDR3 is TGTGCCAGCAGCGAACATGGGACAGGGTCAAGCTCTGGAAACACCATATATTTT.